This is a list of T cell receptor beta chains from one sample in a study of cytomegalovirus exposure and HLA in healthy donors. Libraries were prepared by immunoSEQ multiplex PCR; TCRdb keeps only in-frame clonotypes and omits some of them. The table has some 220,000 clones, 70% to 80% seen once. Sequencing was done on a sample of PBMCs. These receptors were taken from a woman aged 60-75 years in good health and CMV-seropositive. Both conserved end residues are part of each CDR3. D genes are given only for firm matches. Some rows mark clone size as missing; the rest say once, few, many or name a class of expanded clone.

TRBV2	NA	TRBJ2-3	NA	CASSERGTVGQYF	TGTGCCAGCAGTGAACGGGGGACAGTGGGGCAGTATTTT
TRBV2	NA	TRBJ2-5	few	CASSVWGVGETQYF	TGTGCCAGCAGTGTTTGGGGGGTAGGAGAGACCCAGTACTTC
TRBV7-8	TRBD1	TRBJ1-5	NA	CASSVTGNSNQPQHF	TGTGCCAGCAGCGTGACAGGGAATAGCAATCAGCCCCAGCATTTT
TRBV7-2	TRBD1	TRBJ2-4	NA	CASSSLEGQVKNIQYF	TGTGCCAGCAGCTCCCTAGAGGGACAGGTCAAAAACATTCAGTACTTC
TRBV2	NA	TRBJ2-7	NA	CASNRDTNSYEQYF	TGTGCCAGCAATCGGGACACTAACTCCTACGAGCAGTACTTC
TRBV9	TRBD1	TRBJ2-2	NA	CASSPRDRGDTGELFF	TGTGCCAGCAGCCCGCGGGACAGGGGGGACACCGGGGAGCTGTTTTTT
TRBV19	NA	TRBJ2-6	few	CASSIGGTGANVLTF	TGTGCCAGTAGTATAGGAGGGACAGGGGCCAACGTCCTGACTTTC
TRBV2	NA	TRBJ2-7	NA	CASSRGPNGHEQYF	TGTGCCAGCAGCCGCGGGCCCAATGGCCACGAGCAGTACTTC
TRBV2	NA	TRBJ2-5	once	CASSGTSGYQETQYF	TGTGCCAGCAGTGGTACTAGTGGCTACCAAGAGACCCAGTACTTC
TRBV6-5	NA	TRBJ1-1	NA	CASSPVGTEAFF	TGTGCCAGCAGCCCCGTTGGGACAGAAGCTTTCTTT
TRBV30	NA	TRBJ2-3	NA	CAWSGGARNTQYF	TGTGCCTGGAGCGGCGGGGCGAGAAATACGCAGTATTTT
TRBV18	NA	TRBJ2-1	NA	CASSPQASYNEQFF	TGTGCCAGCTCACCCCAAGCTTCCTACAATGAGCAGTTCTTC
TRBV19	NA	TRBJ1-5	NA	CASSSQSGVRRSNQPQHF	TGTGCCAGTAGTAGCCAGTCAGGGGTCAGGCGGAGCAATCAGCCCCAGCATTTT
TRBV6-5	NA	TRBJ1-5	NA	CASSYRAGAGQPQHF	TGTGCCAGCAGTTATAGAGCGGGGGCGGGTCAGCCCCAGCATTTT
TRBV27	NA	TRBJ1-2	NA	CASSLQGPYGYTF	TGTGCCAGCAGTTTACAGGGCCCCTATGGCTACACCTTC
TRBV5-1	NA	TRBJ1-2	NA	CASSLGLAGALNYGYTF	TGCGCCAGCAGCTTGGGGCTCGCTGGGGCTCTTAACTATGGCTACACCTTC
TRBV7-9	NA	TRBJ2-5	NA	CASSPWAETQYF	TGTGCCAGCAGCCCCTGGGCGGAGACCCAGTACTTC
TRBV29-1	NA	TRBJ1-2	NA	CSAVLPLSGGYTF	TGCAGCGCCGTGCTGCCGCTCAGCGGAGGCTACACCTTC
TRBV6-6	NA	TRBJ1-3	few	CASRRQGFSGNTIYF	TGTGCCAGCAGGCGGCAGGGCTTCTCTGGAAACACCATATATTTT
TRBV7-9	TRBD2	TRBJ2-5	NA	CSSSNGLAGGQETQYF	TGTTCCAGCAGCAATGGACTAGCGGGGGGACAAGAGACCCAGTACTTC
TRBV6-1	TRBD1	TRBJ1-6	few	CASSEHRGNSPLHF	TGTGCCAGCAGTGAACACAGGGGGAATTCACCCCTCCACTTT
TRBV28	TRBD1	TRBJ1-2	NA	CASNTGGGYTF	TGTGCCAGCAACACAGGGGGGGGCTACACCTTC
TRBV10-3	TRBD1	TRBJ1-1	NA	CAISESRTGGTEAFF	TGTGCCATCAGTGAGTCCCGGACAGGGGGAACTGAAGCTTTCTTT
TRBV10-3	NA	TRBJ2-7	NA	CAISAFRDWSYEQYF	TGTGCCATCAGCGCCTTCCGGGACTGGTCCTACGAGCAGTACTTC
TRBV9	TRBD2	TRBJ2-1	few	CASSAPGLASLNEQFF	TGTGCCAGCAGCGCCCCGGGACTAGCAAGTTTAAATGAGCAGTTCTTC
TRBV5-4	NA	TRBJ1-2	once	CASSLVGRAINYGYTF	TGTGCCAGCAGCTTGGTAGGCAGGGCCATTAACTATGGCTACACCTTC
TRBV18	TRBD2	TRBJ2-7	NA	CASSPTGGGNEQYF	TGTGCCAGCTCACCCACGGGGGGAGGGAACGAGCAGTACTTC
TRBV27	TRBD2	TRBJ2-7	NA	CASSEETSGSEQYF	TGTGCCAGCAGTGAAGAGACTAGCGGGAGCGAGCAGTACTTC
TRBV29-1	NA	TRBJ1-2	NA	CSAGSFYGYTF	TGCAGCGCGGGGAGTTTCTATGGCTACACCTTC
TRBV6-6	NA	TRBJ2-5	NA	CASSYRRGGQETQYF	TGTGCCAGCAGTTACAGGAGGGGGGGCCAAGAGACCCAGTACTTC
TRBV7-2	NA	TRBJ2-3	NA	CASSTQGRTDTQYF	TGTGCCAGCAGCACTCAGGGGCGGACAGATACGCAGTATTTT
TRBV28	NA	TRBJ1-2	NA	CASSLIGQPYGYTF	TGTGCCAGCAGTTTGATAGGACAGCCCTATGGCTACACCTTC
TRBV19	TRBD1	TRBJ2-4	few	CASSQGTGGNIQYF	TGTGCCAGTAGTCAGGGGACAGGGGGAAACATTCAGTACTTC
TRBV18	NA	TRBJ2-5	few	CASSPSNGQETQYF	TGTGCCAGCTCACCATCCAACGGCCAAGAGACCCAGTACTTC
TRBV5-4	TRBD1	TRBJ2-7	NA	CASSPGTGTDLYEQYF	TGTGCCAGCAGCCCAGGGACCGGGACAGATCTCTACGAGCAGTACTTC
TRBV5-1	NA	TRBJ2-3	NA	CASSPTGLGLITDTQYF	TGCGCCAGCAGCCCGACAGGCCTTGGCTTAATCACAGATACGCAGTATTTT
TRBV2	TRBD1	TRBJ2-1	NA	CASGNRDRIYNEQFF	TGTGCCAGCGGGAACCGGGACAGGATTTACAATGAGCAGTTCTTC
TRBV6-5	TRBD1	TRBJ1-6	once	CASSQGQGSSPLHF	TGTGCCAGCAGTCAGGGACAGGGGTCCTCACCCCTCCACTTT
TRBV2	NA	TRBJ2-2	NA	CASNQRNTGELFF	TGTGCCAGCAATCAGCGAAACACCGGGGAGCTGTTTTTT
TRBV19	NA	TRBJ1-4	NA	CASSTRTGINEKLFF	TGTGCCAGTAGTACTCGGACGGGGATCAACGAAAAACTGTTTTTT
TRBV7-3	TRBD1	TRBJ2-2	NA	CASTVGGSGELFF	TGTGCCAGCACCGTAGGGGGCTCCGGGGAGCTGTTTTTT
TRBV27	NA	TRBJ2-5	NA	CASRLGGGTQYF	TGTGCCAGCAGGTTAGGTGGTGGCACCCAGTACTTC
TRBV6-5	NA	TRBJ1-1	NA	CASSTRRGFPEAFF	TGTGCCAGCAGTACACGCAGGGGATTCCCTGAAGCTTTCTTT
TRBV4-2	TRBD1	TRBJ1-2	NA	CASSQVLGTVSGYTF	TGTGCCAGCAGCCAAGTTTTAGGGACAGTCTCCGGCTACACCTTC
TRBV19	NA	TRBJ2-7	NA	CASSSQGNYEQYF	TGTGCCAGTAGTAGCCAGGGGAACTACGAGCAGTACTTC